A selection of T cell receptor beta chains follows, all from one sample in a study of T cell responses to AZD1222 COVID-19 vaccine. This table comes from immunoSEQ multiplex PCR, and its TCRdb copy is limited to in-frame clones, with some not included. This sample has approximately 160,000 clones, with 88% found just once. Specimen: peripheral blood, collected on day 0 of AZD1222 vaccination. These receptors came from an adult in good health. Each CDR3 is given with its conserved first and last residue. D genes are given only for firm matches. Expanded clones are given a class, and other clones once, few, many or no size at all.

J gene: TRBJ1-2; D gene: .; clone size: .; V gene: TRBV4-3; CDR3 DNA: TGCGCCAGCAGCCGCACCTCGGAGGAAGGCTACACCTTC; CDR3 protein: CASSRTSEEGYTF
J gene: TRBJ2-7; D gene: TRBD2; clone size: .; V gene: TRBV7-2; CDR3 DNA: TGTGCCAGCAGCTTAGCCCGGACTAGCGGGAGCTTTTACGAGCAGTACTTC; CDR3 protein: CASSLARTSGSFYEQYF
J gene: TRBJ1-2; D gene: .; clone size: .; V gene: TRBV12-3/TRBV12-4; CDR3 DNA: TGTGCCAGCAGTCCAGACTCTAACTATGGCTACACCTTC; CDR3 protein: CASSPDSNYGYTF
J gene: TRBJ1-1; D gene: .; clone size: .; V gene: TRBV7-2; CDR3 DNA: TGTGCCAGCAGCTTTCAGGGGATGAACACTGAAGCTTTCTTT; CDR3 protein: CASSFQGMNTEAFF
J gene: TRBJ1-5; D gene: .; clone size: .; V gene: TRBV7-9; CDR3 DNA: TGTGCCAGCAGCTTAGAGGGCATCGGTCAGCCCCAGCATTTT; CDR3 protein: CASSLEGIGQPQHF
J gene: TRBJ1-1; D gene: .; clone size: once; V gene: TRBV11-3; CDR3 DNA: TGTGCCAGCAGTCCCACGGGGGCCTTCATGAACACTGAAGCTTTCTTT; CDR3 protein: CASSPTGAFMNTEAFF
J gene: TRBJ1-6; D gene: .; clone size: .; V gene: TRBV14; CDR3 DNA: TGTGCCAGCAGCCAAGTCCCGAATTCACCCCTCCACTTT; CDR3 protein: CASSQVPNSPLHF
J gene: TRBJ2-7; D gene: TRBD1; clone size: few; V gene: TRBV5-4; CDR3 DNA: TGTGCCAGCAGCTGGAGGACAGGGTACAACGAGCAGTACTTC; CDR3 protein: CASSWRTGYNEQYF
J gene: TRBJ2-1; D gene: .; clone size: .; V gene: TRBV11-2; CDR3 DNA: TGTGCCAGCAGCTTAGGTGTTATAAGACAGTCCTACAATGAGCAGTTCTTC; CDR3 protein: CASSLGVIRQSYNEQFF
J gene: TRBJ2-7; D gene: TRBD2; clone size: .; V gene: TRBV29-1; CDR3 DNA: TGCAGCGTTGAACGTCTAGCGGGAGAGACGGGGCTTGGGGAGCAGTACTTC; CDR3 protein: CSVERLAGETGLGEQYF
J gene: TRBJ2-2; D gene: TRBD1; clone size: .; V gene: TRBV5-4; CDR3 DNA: TGTGCCAGCAGCTTGGACCCCGTGACAGGGGTTACCGGGGAGCTGTTTTTT; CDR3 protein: CASSLDPVTGVTGELFF
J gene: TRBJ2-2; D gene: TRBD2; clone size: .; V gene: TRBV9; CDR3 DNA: TGTGCCAGCAGCCCGAGGACTAGCGGGAGTGCCGGGGAGCTGTTTTTT; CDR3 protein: CASSPRTSGSAGELFF
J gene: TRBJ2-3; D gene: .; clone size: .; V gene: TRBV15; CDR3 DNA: TGTGCCACCAGCGAGGCGGGAAAACGCACAGATACGCAGTATTTT; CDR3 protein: CATSEAGKRTDTQYF
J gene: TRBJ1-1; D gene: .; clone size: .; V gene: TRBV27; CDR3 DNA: TGTGCCAGCAGTTTATTTACCCACAGCACTGAAGCTTTCTTT; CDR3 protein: CASSLFTHSTEAFF
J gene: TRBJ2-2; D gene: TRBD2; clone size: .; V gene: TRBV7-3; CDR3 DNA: TGTGCCAGCAGCTTGGGACTACTGAACACCGGGGAGCTGTTTTTT; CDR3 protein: CASSLGLLNTGELFF
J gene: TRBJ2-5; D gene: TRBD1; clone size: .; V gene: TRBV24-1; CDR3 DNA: TGTGCCACCAGTGATGGGACAGGAACATTGGAGACCCAGTACTTC; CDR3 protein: CATSDGTGTLETQYF
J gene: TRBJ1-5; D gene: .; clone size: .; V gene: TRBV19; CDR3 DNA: TGTGCCAGTGACTCGACAGTGAGCAATCAGCCCCAGCATTTT; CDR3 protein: CASDSTVSNQPQHF
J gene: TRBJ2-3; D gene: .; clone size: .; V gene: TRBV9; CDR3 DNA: TGTGCCAGCAGCGTAGCCCTGTGGCAGGGTGGAGATACGCAGTATTTT; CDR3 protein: CASSVALWQGGDTQYF
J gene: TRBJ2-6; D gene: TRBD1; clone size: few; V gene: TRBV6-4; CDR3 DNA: TGTGCCAGCAGTGGGACAGGCTCTGGGGCCAACGTCCTGACTTTC; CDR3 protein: CASSGTGSGANVLTF
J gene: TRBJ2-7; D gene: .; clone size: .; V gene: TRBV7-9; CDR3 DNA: TGTGCCAGCAGCCGAGGGGGAGCCCGGGCAGAGCAGTACTTC; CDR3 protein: CASSRGGARAEQYF
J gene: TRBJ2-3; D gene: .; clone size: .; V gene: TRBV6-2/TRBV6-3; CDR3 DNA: TGTGCCAGCAGCTCCGGGACTCTCACAGATACGCAGTATTTT; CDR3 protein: CASSSGTLTDTQYF
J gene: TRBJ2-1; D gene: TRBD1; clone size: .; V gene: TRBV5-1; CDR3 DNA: TGCGCCAGCAGCTTACGGACAGGGAATGGCAATGAGCAGTTCTTC; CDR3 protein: CASSLRTGNGNEQFF
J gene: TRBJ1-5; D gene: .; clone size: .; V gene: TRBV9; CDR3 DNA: TGTGCCAGCAGCGTATTACGGGGAAAAGGTCAGCCCCAGCATTTT; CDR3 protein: CASSVLRGKGQPQHF
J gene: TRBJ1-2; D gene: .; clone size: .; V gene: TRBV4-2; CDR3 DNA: TGTGCCAGCAGCGCCGGACCCTATGGCTACACCTTC; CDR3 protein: CASSAGPYGYTF
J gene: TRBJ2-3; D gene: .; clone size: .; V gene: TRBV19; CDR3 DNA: TGTGCCAGTAGTACGGGCCCAGATACGCAGTATTTT; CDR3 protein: CASSTGPDTQYF
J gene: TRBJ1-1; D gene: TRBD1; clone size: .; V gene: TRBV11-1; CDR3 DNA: TGTGCCAGCAGCCCCCTGGGACAGCAGAACACTGAAGCTTTCTTT; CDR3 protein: CASSPLGQQNTEAFF
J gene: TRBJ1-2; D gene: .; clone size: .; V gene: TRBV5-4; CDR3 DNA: TGTGCCAGCAGCCCCAGGGGATCCCTAAACTATGGCTACACCTTC; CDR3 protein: CASSPRGSLNYGYTF
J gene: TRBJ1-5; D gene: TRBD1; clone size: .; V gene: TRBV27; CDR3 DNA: TGTGCCAGCAGCACCGGGACAGGGGGAGGTCAGCCCCAGCATTTT; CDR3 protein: CASSTGTGGGQPQHF
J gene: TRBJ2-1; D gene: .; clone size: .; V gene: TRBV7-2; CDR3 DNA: TGTGCCAGCAGCTTAGAACAGGGCCCCCTCCTTAAGCAGTTCTTC; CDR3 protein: CASSLEQGPLLKQFF
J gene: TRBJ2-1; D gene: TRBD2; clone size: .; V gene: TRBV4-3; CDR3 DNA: TGCGCCAGCAGCCAAGATGGACTAGCGGGAGGGCCAGGTACGTCGAATGAGCAGTTCTTC; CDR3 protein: CASSQDGLAGGPGTSNEQFF
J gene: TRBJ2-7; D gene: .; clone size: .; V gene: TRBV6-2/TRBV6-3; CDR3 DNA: TGTGCCAGCAGTTTCAACAGCTATGTGCAGTACTTC; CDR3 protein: CASSFNSYVQYF
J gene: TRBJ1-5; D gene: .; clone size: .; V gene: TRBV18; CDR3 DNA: TGTGCCAGCTCAATTCAGGAAGGTTGGTCCCAGCATTTT; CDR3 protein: CASSIQEGWSQHF
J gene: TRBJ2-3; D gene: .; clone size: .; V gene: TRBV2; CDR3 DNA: TGTGCCAGCAGTAGCGGCACAGATACGCAGTATTTT; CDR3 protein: CASSSGTDTQYF
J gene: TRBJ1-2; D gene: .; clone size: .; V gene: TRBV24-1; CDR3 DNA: TGTGCCACCAGTGACCCTGGCCTATATGGCTACACCTTC; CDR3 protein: CATSDPGLYGYTF
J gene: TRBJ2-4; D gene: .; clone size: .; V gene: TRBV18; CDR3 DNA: TGTGCCAGCTCGCCCGACAGGTTTAACATTCAGTACTTC; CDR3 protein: CASSPDRFNIQYF
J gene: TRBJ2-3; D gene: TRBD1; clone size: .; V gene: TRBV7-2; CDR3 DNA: TGTGCCAGCAGCGTGGGACAGAGCACAGATACGCAGTATTTT; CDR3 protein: CASSVGQSTDTQYF
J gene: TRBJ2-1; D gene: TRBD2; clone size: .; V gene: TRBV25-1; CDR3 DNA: TGTGCCAGCAGTGTGAGCGGGAGGGCCTTGGATGAGCAGTTCTTC; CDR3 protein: CASSVSGRALDEQFF
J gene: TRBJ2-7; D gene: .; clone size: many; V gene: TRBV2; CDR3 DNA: TGTGCCAGCAGTGTGGTCTTAATCTACGAGCAGTACTTC; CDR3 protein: CASSVVLIYEQYF
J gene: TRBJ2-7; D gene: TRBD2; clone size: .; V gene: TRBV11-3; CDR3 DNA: TGTGCCAGCAGCTCCAGGAGTCTCCTAGCGGGAGGGTACAACCACGAGCAGTACTTC; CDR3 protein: CASSSRSLLAGGYNHEQYF
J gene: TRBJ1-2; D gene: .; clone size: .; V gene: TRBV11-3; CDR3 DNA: TGTGCCAGCAGCTTCCGTCCCAATTCCAACTATGGCTACACCTTC; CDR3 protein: CASSFRPNSNYGYTF
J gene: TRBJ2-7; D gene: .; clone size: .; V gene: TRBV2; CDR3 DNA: TGTGCCAGCAGTGAAAAAGAACAGGTATATTACGAGCAGTACTTC; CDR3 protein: CASSEKEQVYYEQYF
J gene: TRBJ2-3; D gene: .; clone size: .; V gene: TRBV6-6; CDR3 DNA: TGTGCCAGCACCTCAATTGGTACGCAGTATTTT; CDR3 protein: CASTSIGTQYF
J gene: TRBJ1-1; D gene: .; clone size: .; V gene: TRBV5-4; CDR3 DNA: TGTGCCAGCAGCTTGGAGCCGAGGGGGAACACTGAAGCTTTCTTT; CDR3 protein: CASSLEPRGNTEAFF
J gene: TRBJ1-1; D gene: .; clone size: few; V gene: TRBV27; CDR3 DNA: TGTGCCAGCAGTTCCGGGACCTCCGGGACTGAAGCTTTCTTT; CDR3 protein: CASSSGTSGTEAFF
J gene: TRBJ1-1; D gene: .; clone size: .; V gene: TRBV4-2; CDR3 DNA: TGTGCCAGCAGCCAAGGTAGGGCAGGTTGGAACACTGAAGCTTTCTTT; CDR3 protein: CASSQGRAGWNTEAFF
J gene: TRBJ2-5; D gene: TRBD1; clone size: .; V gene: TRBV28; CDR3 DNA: TGTGCCAGCAGTTCTCCGACAGGGGGCGCAGAGACCCAGTACTTC; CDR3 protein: CASSSPTGGAETQYF
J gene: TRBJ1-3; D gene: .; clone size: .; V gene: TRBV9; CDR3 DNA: TGTGCCAGCAGCGTAAGTCCCGCCGCTGGAGGAAACACCATATATTTT; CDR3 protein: CASSVSPAAGGNTIYF
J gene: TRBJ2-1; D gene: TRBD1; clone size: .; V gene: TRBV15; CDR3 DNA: TGTGCCACCAGCAAGCGACAGGGGACGGTTTACAATGAGCAGTTCTTC; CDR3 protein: CATSKRQGTVYNEQFF
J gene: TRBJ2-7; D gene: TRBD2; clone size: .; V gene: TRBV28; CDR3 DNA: TGTGCCAGCAGGGTGGGGAGGGCCAAAGTCGAGCAGTACTTC; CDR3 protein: CASRVGRAKVEQYF
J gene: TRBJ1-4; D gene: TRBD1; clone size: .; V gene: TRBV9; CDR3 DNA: TGTGCCAGCAGCCCAAGGACAGGGGAATTTGAAAAACTGTTTTTT; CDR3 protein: CASSPRTGEFEKLFF